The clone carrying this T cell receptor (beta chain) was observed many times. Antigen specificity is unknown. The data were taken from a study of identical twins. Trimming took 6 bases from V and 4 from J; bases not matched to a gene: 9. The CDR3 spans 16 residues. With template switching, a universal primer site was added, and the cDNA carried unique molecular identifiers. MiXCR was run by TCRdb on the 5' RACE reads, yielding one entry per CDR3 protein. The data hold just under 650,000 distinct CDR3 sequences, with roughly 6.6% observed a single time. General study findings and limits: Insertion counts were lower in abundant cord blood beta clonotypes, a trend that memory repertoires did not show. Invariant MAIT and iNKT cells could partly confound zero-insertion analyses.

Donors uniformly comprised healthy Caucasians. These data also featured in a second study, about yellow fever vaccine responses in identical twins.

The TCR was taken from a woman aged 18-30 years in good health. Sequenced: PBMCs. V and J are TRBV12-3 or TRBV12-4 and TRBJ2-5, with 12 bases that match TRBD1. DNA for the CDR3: TGTGCCAGCAGCCTCGCCGGGACAGGGGGCGCAGAGACCCAGTACTTC. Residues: CASSLAGTGGAETQYF.